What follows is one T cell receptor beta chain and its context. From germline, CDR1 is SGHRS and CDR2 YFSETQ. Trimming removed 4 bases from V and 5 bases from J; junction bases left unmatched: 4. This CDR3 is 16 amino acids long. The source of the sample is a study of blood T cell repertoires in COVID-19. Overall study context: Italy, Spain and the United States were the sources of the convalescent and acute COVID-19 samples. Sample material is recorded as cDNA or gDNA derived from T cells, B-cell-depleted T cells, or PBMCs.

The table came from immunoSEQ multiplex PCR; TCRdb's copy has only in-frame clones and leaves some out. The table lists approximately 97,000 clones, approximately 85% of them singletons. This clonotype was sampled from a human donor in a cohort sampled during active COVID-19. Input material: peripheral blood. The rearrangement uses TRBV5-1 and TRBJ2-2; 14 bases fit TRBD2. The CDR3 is CASSRTSGGYTGELFF. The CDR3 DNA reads TGCGCCAGCAGCCGGACTAGCGGGGGGTATACCGGGGAGCTGTTTTTT. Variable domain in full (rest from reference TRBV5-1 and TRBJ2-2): KAGVTQTPRYLIKTRGQQVTLSCSPISGHRSVSWYQQTPGQGLQFLFEYFSETQRNKGNFPGRFSGRQFSNSRSEMNVSTLELGDSALYLCASSRTSGGYTGELFFGEGSRLTVL.